This entry lists 20 T cell receptor beta chains sequenced from one sample in a study of shared clonotypes between healthy human individuals. The method was immunoSEQ multiplex PCR; TCRdb's version includes in-frame clones alone and lacks a portion of them. Among about 520,000 clones, around four fifths were seen once, and the ten largest hold 12%. Sequencing used PBMCs. These receptor sequences come from a woman in her thirties or forties in good health. Some clones in this sample may be carry-over from other donors' samples.

The chain is built from TRBV6-5 and TRBJ2-1; 7 bases match TRBD2. Looked up from germline, CDR1 is MNHEY and CDR2 is SVGAGI. This CDR3 is 14 amino acids long. J gave up 7 bases and V 6 bases, and 9 bases lay outside the gene matches. The CDR3 loop is CASRVGTKKNEQFF. For the CDR3, the DNA is TGTGCCAGCAGAGTAGGGACTAAAAAAAATGAGCAGTTCTTC.

This clone was recorded a few times. The V and J genes are TRBV5-1 and TRBJ2-3; possibly TRBD2 for D (6 bases). Between the trimmed V and J ends, which lost 3 bases and 2 bases, there was a span of 13 bases. This CDR3 comprises 15 residues. Per the germline V gene, CDR1 is SGHRS and CDR2 is YFSETQ. The CDR3 spells CASSSGGLDTDTQYF. Written as DNA, the CDR3 is TGCGCCAGCAGCTCCGGGGGATTGGACACAGATACGCAGTATTTT.

With respect to this clone: This sample also contains other DNA sequences that code for the same CDR3. The chain couples TRBV10-3 to TRBJ2-7; perhaps TRBD2 as D (5 bases). This CDR3 has 13 amino acids. V shed 2 bases and J shed 3 bases, with 8 bases lying between them. The germline V gene encodes CDR1 ENHRY and CDR2 SYGVKD. DNA of the CDR3: TGTGCCATCAGTGAGGGACGGGGCTACGAGCAGTACTTC. It yields the protein CAISEGRGYEQYF.

The chain recombines TRBV29-1 with TRBJ2-6, with a tentative D call TRBD2 (5 bases). The CDR3 runs 13 residues. Germline-derived CDR1 and CDR2 are SQVTM and ANQGSEA. V was cut by 5 bases and J by 0 bases, with 5 bases left in between. CDR3 coding DNA: TGCAGCGTTAGCGGCTCTGGGGCCAACGTCCTGACTTTC. This sequence encodes CSVSGSGANVLTF.

This clone was seen a few times. The chain joins TRBV7-9 to TRBJ1-1; D uncertain. This CDR3 has 13 amino acids. The ends were cut back, 1 base at V and 2 bases at J, with 5 bases in the middle. Germline CDR1 is SEHNR and CDR2 is FQNEAQ (reference sequence). CDR3 nucleotides: TGTGCCAGCAGCTTAGGAACAAACACTGAAGCTTTCTTT. Translating it yields CASSLGTNTEAFF.

This clone came up a few times. This chain joins TRBV11-2 and TRBJ2-5, with D tentatively TRBD1 or TRBD2 (5 bases each). This CDR3 spans 19 amino acids. The V end lost 1 base, the J end lost 4 bases, and 25 bases lay between the germline ends. CDR1 is SGHAT and CDR2 is FQNNGV in the germline V gene. Here the CDR3 DNA reads TGTGCCAGCAGCTTAGTACGCCACGAGGGACCGCAGACCCGAGAGACCCAGTACTTC. Its translation is CASSLVRHEGPQTRETQYF.

CDR3 nucleotides: TGTGCCAGCAGCTTAGGGGGGGCAGGCGGCTACACCTTC. This sequence encodes CASSLGGAGGYTF. The chain recombines TRBV7-9 with TRBJ1-2; tentatively, D is TRBD1 (6 bases). Per the germline V gene, CDR1 is SEHNR and CDR2 is FQNEAQ (reference sequence). The CDR3 totals 13 residues. The V end was cut by 1 base, the J end by 8 bases, with 11 bases between.

This clone was seen a few times. This sample includes further DNA sequences coding for the same CDR3. The V gene is TRBV5-1, the J gene TRBJ2-7; D is unresolved. The length of the CDR3 is 12 residues. With 3 bases removed from V and 0 bases from J, the gap between germline ends came to 4 bases. Germline CDR1 and CDR2: SGHRS and YFSETQ. The CDR3 is CASSSSSYEQYF. For the CDR3, the DNA is TGCGCCAGCAGCTCAAGCTCCTACGAGCAGTACTTC.

The genes are TRBV27 and TRBJ1-5; 7 bases are shared with TRBD1. After removal of 4 bases from V and 5 bases from J, the junction contained 2 bases not matched to a gene. Per the germline V gene, CDR1 is MNHEY and CDR2 is SMNVEV (reference sequence). The CDR3 spans 13 residues. Here the CDR3 DNA reads TGTGCCAGCAGTTCTGACAGGGATCAGCCCCAGCATTTT. The encoded protein is CASSSDRDQPQHF.

V is TRBV2 and J is TRBJ2-3, with D hard to call. Per the germline V gene, CDR1 is SNHLY and CDR2 is FYNNEI. Trimming shortened V by 2 bases and J by 0 bases, and 6 bases separated the two germline ends. The CDR3 consists of 14 residues. The CDR3 DNA follows: TGTGCCAGCAGTGAATGGGCTAGCACAGATACGCAGTATTTT. The encoded protein is CASSEWASTDTQYF.

This chain uses TRBV9 with TRBJ2-3; 11 nucleotides agree with TRBD2. Germline-derived CDR1 and CDR2 are SGDLS and YYNGEE. This CDR3 has 15 residues. Germline trimming cut 3 bases from V and 8 bases from J; bases unmatched to any gene: 8. DNA of the CDR3: TGTGCCAGCAGCGCACTAGCGGGAGCCCAGGGTACGCAGTATTTT. Amino acid sequence: CASSALAGAQGTQYF. Drawing the rest from reference TRBV9 and TRBJ2-3, the complete variable domain is DSGVTQTPKHLITATGQRVTLRCSPRSGDLSVYWYQQSLDQGLQFLIQYYNGEERAKGNILERFSAQQFPDLHSELNLSSLELGDSALYFCASSALAGAQGTQYFGPGTRLTVL.

The chain employs TRBV5-4 and TRBJ2-5; 11 bases match TRBD2. This CDR3 region has 15 residues. The junction had 5 bases not matched to a gene; V was cut back by 4 bases and J by 3 bases. Looked up from germline, CDR1 is SGHNT and CDR2 is YYREEE (reference sequence). CDR3 in DNA: TGTGCCAGCAGCATAGGGACTAGCGGAGAAGAGACCCAGTACTTC. This translates into CASSIGTSGEETQYF.

This chain joins TRBV9 and TRBJ1-3, with D unresolved. The CDR3 has 13 residues. In germline, CDR1 is SGDLS, CDR2 YYNGEE. The germline V and J ends were trimmed by 2 bases and 0 bases, with 3 bases remaining between them. DNA of the CDR3: TGTGCCAGCAGCGTTGACTCTGGAAACACCATATATTTT. Residues: CASSVDSGNTIYF.

In nucleotides, the CDR3 is TGTGCCAGCAAGACCCCTCAGACTAGCGGGAGGGTTAAGCAGTTCTTC. Protein sequence: CASKTPQTSGRVKQFF. The genes are TRBV28 and TRBJ2-1; 14 nucleotides agree with TRBD2. V shed 7 bases, J shed 11 bases, and the junction held 13 bases outside the gene matches. Germline CDR1 and CDR2: MDHEN and SYDVKM. This CDR3 is 16 amino acids long.

The CDR3 spells CASSKGLLDEQFF. In DNA form, the CDR3 reads TGCGCCAGCAGTAAGGGACTTCTGGATGAGCAGTTCTTC. The chain is built from TRBV10-1 and TRBJ2-1; possibly TRBD2 for D (6 bases). Germline loops: CDR1 WNHNN, CDR2 SYGVQD (reference sequence). V was shortened by 5 bases and J by 8 bases, with 13 bases between the two germline ends. CDR3 length: 13 amino acids.

The chain uses TRBV6-6 and TRBJ2-7; 10 bases are a match to TRBD1. This CDR3 comprises 15 residues. In germline, CDR1 is MNHNY, CDR2 SVGAGI (reference sequence). V trimming: 7 bases; J trimming: 1 base; junction bases outside the gene matches: 7. In DNA, the CDR3 is TGTGCCAGCACCATAGACAGGGGGCTTTCCTACGAGCAGTACTTC. It is translated as CASTIDRGLSYEQYF.

The CDR3 loop is CASSSLDGVNTEAFF. The CDR3 DNA reads TGCGCCAGCAGCTCCCTGGACGGAGTGAACACTGAAGCTTTCTTT. The chain carries TRBV5-1 and TRBJ1-1; no clear D gene. The CDR3 sequence is 15 residues long. CDR1 is SGHRS, CDR2 YFSETQ, per germline. V was pared by 3 bases and J by 0 bases, with 12 bases between.

The V gene is TRBV28, the J gene TRBJ2-7; no reliable D call. Germline CDR1 and CDR2: MDHEN and SYDVKM. V shed 8 bases and J shed 7 bases, with 6 bases lying between them. The CDR3 sequence is 9 residues long. The CDR3 sequence is CASGNEQYF. For the CDR3, the DNA is TGTGCCAGCGGAAATGAGCAGTACTTC.

The gene calls are TRBV30 and TRBJ2-5, with a possible D match to TRBD1 (8 bases). The CDR3 has 15 amino acids. Per germline, CDR1 GTSNPN and CDR2 SVGIG (reference sequence). CDR3 residues: CASEGGDRPLGSQYF. CDR3 nucleotides: TGTGCATCGGAAGGGGGGGACAGGCCCCTAGGGAGCCAGTACTTC. The full variable domain, with the rest looked up from reference TRBV30 and TRBJ2-5, is SQTIHQWPATLVQPVGSPLSLECTVEGTSNPNLYWYRQAAGRGLQLLFYSVGIGQISSEVPQNLSASRPQDRQFILSSKKLLLSDSGFYLCASEGGDRPLGSQYFGPGTRLLVL.

This CDR3 reads CASSILGTPTYEQYF. The CDR3 nucleotides are TGTGCCAGTAGTATACTCGGGACACCGACCTACGAGCAGTACTTC. This chain connects TRBV19 to TRBJ2-7; maybe TRBD1 (6 bases). V was clipped by 2 bases and J by 2 bases, with 13 bases between them. The CDR3 has 15 residues. Germline V gene lookup returns CDR1 LNHDA and CDR2 SQIVND (reference sequence).